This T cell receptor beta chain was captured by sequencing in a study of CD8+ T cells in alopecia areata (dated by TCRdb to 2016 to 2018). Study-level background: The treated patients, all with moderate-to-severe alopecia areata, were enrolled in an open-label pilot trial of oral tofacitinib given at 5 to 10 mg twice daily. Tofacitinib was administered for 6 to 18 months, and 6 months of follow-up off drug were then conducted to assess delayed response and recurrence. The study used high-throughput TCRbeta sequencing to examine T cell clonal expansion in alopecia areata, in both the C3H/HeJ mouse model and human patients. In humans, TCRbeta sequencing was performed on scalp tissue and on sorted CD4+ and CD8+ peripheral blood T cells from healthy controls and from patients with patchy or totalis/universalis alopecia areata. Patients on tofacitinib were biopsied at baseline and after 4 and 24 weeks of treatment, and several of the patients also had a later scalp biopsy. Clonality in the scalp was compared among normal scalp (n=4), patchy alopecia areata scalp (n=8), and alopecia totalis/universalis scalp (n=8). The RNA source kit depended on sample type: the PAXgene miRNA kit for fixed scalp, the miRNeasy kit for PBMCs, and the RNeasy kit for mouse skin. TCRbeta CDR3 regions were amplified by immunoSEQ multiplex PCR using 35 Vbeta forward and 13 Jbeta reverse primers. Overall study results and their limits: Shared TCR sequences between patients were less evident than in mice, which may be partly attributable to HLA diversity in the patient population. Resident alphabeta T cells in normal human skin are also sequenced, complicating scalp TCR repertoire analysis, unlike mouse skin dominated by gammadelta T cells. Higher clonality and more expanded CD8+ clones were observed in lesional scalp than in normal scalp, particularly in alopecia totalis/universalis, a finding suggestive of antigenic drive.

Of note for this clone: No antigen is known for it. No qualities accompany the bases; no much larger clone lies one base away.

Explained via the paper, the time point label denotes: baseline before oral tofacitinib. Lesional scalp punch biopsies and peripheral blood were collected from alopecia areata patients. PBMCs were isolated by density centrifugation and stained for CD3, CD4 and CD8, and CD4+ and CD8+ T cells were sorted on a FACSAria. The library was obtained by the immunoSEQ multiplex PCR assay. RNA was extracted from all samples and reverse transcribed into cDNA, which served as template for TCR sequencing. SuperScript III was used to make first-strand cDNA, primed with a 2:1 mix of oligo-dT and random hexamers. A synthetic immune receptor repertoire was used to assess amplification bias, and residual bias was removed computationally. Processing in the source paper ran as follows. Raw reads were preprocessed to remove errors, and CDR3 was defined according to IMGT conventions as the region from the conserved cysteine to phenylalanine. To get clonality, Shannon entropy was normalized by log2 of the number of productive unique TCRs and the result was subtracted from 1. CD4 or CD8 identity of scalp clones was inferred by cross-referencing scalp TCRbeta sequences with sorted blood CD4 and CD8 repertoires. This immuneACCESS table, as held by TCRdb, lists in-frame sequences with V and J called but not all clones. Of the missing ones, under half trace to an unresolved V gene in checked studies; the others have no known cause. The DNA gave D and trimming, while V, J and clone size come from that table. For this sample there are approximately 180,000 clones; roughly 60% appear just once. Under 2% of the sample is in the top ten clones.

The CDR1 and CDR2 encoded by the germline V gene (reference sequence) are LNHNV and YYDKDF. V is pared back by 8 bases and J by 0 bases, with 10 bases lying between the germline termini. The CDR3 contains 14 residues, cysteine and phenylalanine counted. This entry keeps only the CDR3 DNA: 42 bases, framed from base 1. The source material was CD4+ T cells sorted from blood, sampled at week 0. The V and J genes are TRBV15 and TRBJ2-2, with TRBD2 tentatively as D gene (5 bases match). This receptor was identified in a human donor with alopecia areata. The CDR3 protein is CATRGAANTGELFF. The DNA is TGTGCCACCCGGGGAGCCGCGAACACCGGGGAGCTGTTTTTT.